The clone carrying this TCR beta chain was observed a few times. The entry originates in a study of blood T cell repertoires in COVID-19. The germline gives CDR1 SNHLY, CDR2 FYNNEI. CDR3 length: 16 residues. Trimming shortened V by 2 bases and J by 0 bases, and 8 bases separated the two germline ends. Only in-frame clones appear in the TCRdb table, and some are missing; sequencing was by immunoSEQ multiplex PCR. The sample has over 200,000 clones, around nine tenths seen once. The sample comprised peripheral blood. The V call is TRBV2, the J call TRBJ1-6; D perhaps matches TRBD1 (5 bases). The receptor's source is a man aged 35-49 years who had recovered from COVID-19. The chain's CDR3 is CASSESRVSYNSPLHF. DNA for the CDR3: TGTGCCAGCAGTGAAAGCAGGGTCTCCTATAATTCACCCCTCCACTTT.